The 26 T cell receptor beta chains below come from one sample, sequenced in a study of blood T cell repertoires in COVID-19. Assay: immunoSEQ multiplex PCR; the TCRdb copy retains only in-frame clones and omits some. The repertoire includes approximately 51,000 clones, about nine tenths of them detected once, and 6% to 7% sits in the top ten. The sequenced sample consisted of peripheral blood. These receptors were collected from a man aged 45-65 years with active COVID-19.

The V gene is TRBV5-1, the J gene TRBJ2-3; the D gene is possibly TRBD2 (6 bases). The CDR3 length is 14 residues. CDR1 and CDR2 (germline): SGHRS, YFSETQ. Deletions cut 4 bases from V and 5 bases from J, with 14 bases between. CDR3 loop: CASSPTGGGDTQYF. The CDR3 nucleotides read TGCGCCAGCAGCCCCACCGGGGGAGGAGATACGCAGTATTTT.

This clone has a single count. The V and J genes are TRBV5-1 and TRBJ2-3; no clear D. Germline-derived CDR1 and CDR2 are SGHRS and YFSETQ. This CDR3 is built from 14 residues. Deletions cut 2 bases from V and 2 bases from J, with 9 bases between. CDR3 protein: CASSLMGLTDTQYF. The CDR3 DNA follows: TGCGCCAGCAGCTTAATGGGCCTCACAGATACGCAGTATTTT.

The chain uses TRBV13 and TRBJ2-3, with TRBD2 matching 11 bases. Germline trimming cut 5 bases from V and 6 bases from J; bases unmatched to any gene: 10. The CDR3 length is 16 residues. Germline V lookup: CDR1 PRHDT, CDR2 FYEKMQ (reference sequence). Written as DNA, the CDR3 is TGTGCCAGCAGCCGGAGACTAGCGGGATGGGGGGATACGCAGTATTTT. Protein sequence: CASSRRLAGWGDTQYF.

The genes are TRBV19 and TRBJ2-7, with 7 bases identical to TRBD2. CDR1 and CDR2 from the germline V gene are LNHDA and SQIVND (reference sequence). This CDR3 region has 15 residues. J lost 4 bases, V lost 4 bases, and 10 bases had no gene match. The DNA for the CDR3 is TGTGCCAGTAGTACGACGGGACTAAACGTTTACGAGCAGTACTTC. It codes for CASSTTGLNVYEQYF.

J is TRBJ2-7 and V is TRBV6-2 or TRBV6-3, with TRBD2 identical over 9 bases. After removal of 6 bases from V and 5 bases from J, the junction contained 11 bases not matched to a gene. The CDR3 length is 15 residues. CDR1 MNHEY and CDR2 SVGEGT come from the germline V gene. CDR3 DNA: TGTGCCAGCAGCCCCCGCGGGCGGGGGGGGGACGAGCAGTACTTC. This encodes CASSPRGRGGDEQYF.

The gene calls are TRBV18 and TRBJ2-3, with TRBD2 matching over 8 bases. Unmatched junction bases numbered 7, after V lost 3 bases and J lost 8 bases. The CDR3 consists of 14 residues. CDR1 and CDR2 (germline): KGHSH, LQKENI. Here the CDR3 reads CASSPGRGGFTQYF. Here the CDR3 DNA reads TGTGCCAGCTCACCCGGTCGGGGGGGCTTTACGCAGTATTTT.

V is TRBV5-1 and J is TRBJ2-3; tentative D call: TRBD2 (6 bases). This CDR3 has 16 amino acids. Germline V gene sequence: CDR1 SGHRS, CDR2 YFSETQ. The germline V and J ends were trimmed by 1 base and 3 bases, with 15 bases remaining between them. This CDR3 reads CASSLNGRKGTDTQYF. The CDR3 bases are TGCGCCAGCAGCTTGAACGGGAGAAAGGGGACAGATACGCAGTATTTT.

The chain has TRBV27 and TRBJ1-6, with 7 bases fitting TRBD1. Germline V gene lookup returns CDR1 MNHEY and CDR2 SMNVEV (reference sequence). The V segment lost 2 bases and the J segment 4 bases; nucleotides outside the gene matches: 8. The CDR3 is made up of 17 amino acids. The chain's CDR3 is CASSLRVTQGYNSPLHF. The CDR3 bases are TGTGCCAGCAGTTTAAGGGTCACACAGGGGTATAATTCACCCCTCCACTTT.

The chain recombines TRBV11-2 with TRBJ2-7, with 8 bases identical to TRBD1. Unmatched junction bases numbered 9, after V lost 5 bases and J lost 3 bases. Germline values: CDR1 SGHAT, CDR2 FQNNGV. There are 15 residues in the CDR3. The CDR3 sequence: CASSPTQGVLYEQYF. CDR3 in DNA: TGTGCCAGCAGCCCGACACAGGGGGTTCTCTACGAGCAGTACTTC.

The DNA of the CDR3 is TGTGCCAGCTCACCGATAAGCCCCTACGAGCAGTACTTC. Translating gives CASSPISPYEQYF. The chain combines TRBV18 with TRBJ2-7; no clear D. Germline assignment: CDR1 KGHSH and CDR2 LQKENI. The germline V and J ends were trimmed by 3 bases and 2 bases, with 8 bases remaining between them. The CDR3 is made up of 13 amino acids.

The chain employs TRBV7-2 and TRBJ1-2; 8 bases align to TRBD1. The CDR3 sequence is 15 residues long. Losses at the gene ends were 4 bases for V and 4 bases for J; bases not matched to a gene: 8. Germline loops: CDR1 SGHTA, CDR2 FQGNSA. The chain's CDR3 is CASSWQGAGSYGYTF. CDR3 DNA sequence: TGTGCCAGCAGCTGGCAGGGGGCCGGGAGCTATGGCTACACCTTC.

This clone came up once. The chain links TRBV11-2 to TRBJ2-7; no definite D call. Trimming pared 2 bases from V and 0 bases from J, leaving 8 bases between. The germline V gene has CDR1 SGHAT and CDR2 FQNNGV. The CDR3 loop spans 14 amino acids. The CDR3 bases are TGTGCCAGCAGCTTACAGGTGAGCTCCTACGAGCAGTACTTC. Protein sequence: CASSLQVSSYEQYF.

J is TRBJ1-2 and V is TRBV6-5; possibly TRBD1 for D (5 bases). V dropped 0 bases and J dropped 8 bases, with 13 bases sitting between them. This CDR3 contains 14 residues. Per germline, CDR1 MNHEY and CDR2 SVGAGI. As DNA, the CDR3 is TGTGCCAGCAGTTACTCCCTCCCTCAGGGCGGCTACACCTTC. Protein: CASSYSLPQGGYTF.

This rearrangement joins TRBV24-1 to TRBJ2-5, with 12 bases that match TRBD2. From germline, CDR1 is KGHDR and CDR2 SFDVKD. There are 17 residues in the CDR3. The V segment lost 7 bases and the J segment 4 bases; nucleotides outside the gene matches: 12. This CDR3 reads CATSQGASGRAGETQYF. The CDR3, as DNA: TGTGCCACCAGCCAGGGGGCTAGCGGGAGGGCCGGAGAGACCCAGTACTTC.

The chain joins TRBV27 to TRBJ1-2; 7 bases agree with TRBD1. The CDR3 length is 14 residues. Germline V gene sequence: CDR1 MNHEY, CDR2 SMNVEV (reference sequence). After removal of 4 bases from V and 4 bases from J, the junction contained 6 bases not matched to a gene. CDR3 residues: CASSWQGGSYGYTF. DNA of the CDR3: TGTGCCAGCAGTTGGCAAGGGGGCAGCTATGGCTACACCTTC.

The rearrangement links TRBV9 to TRBJ2-2; the D gene is possibly TRBD1 (6 bases). Trimming removed 3 bases from V and 6 bases from J, with 12 bases in between. The CDR3 runs 14 residues. Germline CDR1 and CDR2: SGDLS and YYNGEE. The CDR3 DNA reads TGTGCCAGCAGCGCCCTCACAGGGCCCGGGGAGCTGTTTTTT. It codes for CASSALTGPGELFF.

The chain recombines TRBV2 with TRBJ2-1; D may be TRBD1 (5 bases). The CDR3 is 13 amino acids. The V end was cut by 5 bases, the J end by 7 bases, with 12 bases between. Germline values: CDR1 SNHLY, CDR2 FYNNEI. Here the CDR3 reads CASSSYPGNEQFF. The CDR3 coding sequence is TGTGCCAGCAGTTCTTACCCAGGGAATGAGCAGTTCTTC. Based on the CDR3 plus reference TRBV2 and TRBJ2-1, the full variable domain is EPEVTQTPSHQVTQMGQEVILRCVPISNHLYFYWYRQILGQKVEFLVSFYNNEISEKSEIFDDQFSVERPDGSNFTLKIRSTKLEDSAMYFCASSSYPGNEQFFGPGTRLTVL.

The V and J genes are TRBV6-5 and TRBJ2-7, with 10 bases identical to TRBD1. Germline values: CDR1 MNHEY, CDR2 SVGAGI. V was pared by 6 bases and J by 4 bases, with 3 bases of the junction left unmatched. The CDR3 covers 13 residues. The CDR3 region is CASSRGQGYEQYF. The CDR3 nucleotides are TGTGCCAGCAGCCGGGGACAGGGGTACGAGCAGTACTTC.

This clone has more than one count but fewer than ten. The rearrangement joins TRBV30 to TRBJ1-3; D remains unclear. Germline V gives CDR1 GTSNPN, CDR2 SVGIG (reference sequence). The germline V and J ends were trimmed by 0 bases and 4 bases, with 7 bases remaining between them. The CDR3 spans 13 residues. CDR3 protein: CAWSVLSGNTIYF. The CDR3 nucleotides are TGTGCCTGGAGTGTTCTATCCGGAAACACCATATATTTT.

The chain couples TRBV5-8 to TRBJ2-7, with 7 bases aligning to TRBD1. The CDR3 runs 12 residues. From germline, CDR1 is SGHTS and CDR2 YDEGEE. The trim removed 1 base at V and 6 bases at J, leaving 1 base unmatched. Here the CDR3 reads CASSLTGAEQYF. CDR3 coding DNA: TGTGCCAGCAGCTTGACAGGGGCCGAGCAGTACTTC.

This clone has only a few counts. The chain joins TRBV2 to TRBJ2-7, with D perhaps matching TRBD2 (5 bases). Per the germline V gene, CDR1 is SNHLY and CDR2 is FYNNEI. The CDR3 sequence is 14 residues long. V shed 6 bases and J shed 6 bases, with 18 bases lying between them. The CDR3 loop is CASRLLGSQVEQYF. DNA for the CDR3: TGTGCCAGCAGATTGTTGGGGAGTCAGGTCGAGCAGTACTTC.

The chain combines TRBV5-1 with TRBJ1-3; 8 bases line up with TRBD1. CDR1 is SGHRS, CDR2 YFSETQ, per germline. The CDR3 consists of 16 residues. The junction had 8 bases not matched to a gene; V was cut back by 4 bases and J by 2 bases. The CDR3 is CASSIHLTGAGNTIYF. The CDR3 DNA is TGCGCCAGCAGCATTCACCTGACAGGGGCTGGAAACACCATATATTTT.

The chain employs TRBV5-1 and TRBJ1-5; 8 nucleotides agree with TRBD1. V lost 2 bases to trimming and J lost 3 bases; unmatched junction nucleotides: 4. This CDR3 is built from 15 residues. Per the germline V gene, CDR1 is SGHRS and CDR2 is YFSETQ. CDR3 amino acids: CASSLGTGPNQPQHF. CDR3 in DNA: TGCGCCAGCAGCTTAGGGACAGGCCCCAATCAGCCCCAGCATTTT.

The chain employs TRBV11-2 and TRBJ2-7; 8 nucleotides align to TRBD2. The CDR3 runs 15 residues. From germline, CDR1 is SGHAT and CDR2 FQNNGV. J was trimmed by 2 bases and V by 4 bases; bases with no gene match: 7. This CDR3 reads CASSSRGGVPYEQYF. Written as DNA, the CDR3 is TGTGCCAGCAGCTCCCGGGGGGGGGTGCCCTACGAGCAGTACTTC. Based on the CDR3 plus reference TRBV11-2 and TRBJ2-7, the full variable domain is EAGVAQSPRYKIIEKRQSVAFWCNPISGHATLYWYQQILGQGPKLLIQFQNNGVVDDSQLPKDRFSAERLKGVDSTLKIQPAKLEDSAVYLCASSSRGGVPYEQYFGPGTRLTVT.

Regarding this clone: Different DNA sequences within this sample yield the same CDR3. The chain uses TRBV11-2 and TRBJ2-7; D is perhaps TRBD1 (6 bases). The CDR3 extends over 16 amino acids. The V gene's germline CDR1 is SGHAT and CDR2 FQNNGV. V was trimmed by 1 base and J by 4 bases, leaving 17 bases between them. CDR3 bases: TGTGCCAGCAGCTTAGGGGGGCGGGCGAGGGAATACGAGCAGTACTTC. Translation: CASSLGGRAREYEQYF.

This chain uses TRBV2 with TRBJ2-7; tentative D call: TRBD1 (6 bases). Germline V gene lookup returns CDR1 SNHLY and CDR2 FYNNEI. The V end lost 4 bases, the J end lost 2 bases, and 15 bases lay between the germline ends. The CDR3 sequence is 15 residues long. The CDR3 DNA follows: TGTGCCAGCAGTGCATCCAGGGGAGTAGCCTACGAGCAGTACTTC. Residues: CASSASRGVAYEQYF.